This T cell receptor beta chain appears in the sequencing data of a study of blood T cell repertoires in COVID-19. In the study overall: The United States, Italy and Spain were the sources of the acute and convalescent COVID-19 samples. T cells, B-cell-depleted T cells, or PBMCs supplied cDNA or gDNA.

Looked up from germline, CDR1 is KGHDR and CDR2 is SFDVKD. V was shortened by 3 bases and J by 4 bases, with 15 bases between the two germline ends. This CDR3 contains 16 residues. This clone was seen just once. Original data processing: Reference gene primer amplification gave nucleated cell count estimates. Only in-frame clones appear in the TCRdb table, and some are missing; sequencing was by immunoSEQ multiplex PCR. V and J calls and clone size are as listed in that table; D and trimming were resolved from the DNA. This sample has about 170,000 clones, with 83% found just once. Sample: peripheral blood. The rearrangement links TRBV24-1 to TRBJ1-5, with D perhaps TRBD1 (5 bases). This TCR was sampled from a woman over 75 with acute or convalescent COVID-19. In DNA form, the CDR3 reads TGTGCCACCAGTGATGGCTCGACAGAGCCTAATCAGCCCCAGCATTTT. Translating gives CATSDGSTEPNQPQHF.